This T cell receptor beta chain was sequenced during a study of cytotoxic CD8 clonotypes in ibrutinib-treated CLL. Trimming left V 7 bases short and J 0 bases short, with 10 bases between. This CDR3 is built from 14 residues. Germline V CDR1 and CDR2: ENHRY, SYGVKD. Only in-frame clones appear in the TCRdb table, and some are missing; sequencing was by immunoSEQ multiplex PCR. The profile shows approximately 30,000 clones, 45% to 60% of them singletons. This clonotype was sampled from a human donor with chronic lymphocytic leukemia. The chain recombines TRBV10-3 with TRBJ1-3; a weak D match, TRBD1 (5 bases). This sample comprised PBMCs, obtained before ibrutinib treatment. The CDR3 DNA reads as TGTGCCATCAAATCGGGGGTCTCTGGAAACACCATATATTTT. This gives the protein CAIKSGVSGNTIYF.